This record concerns one T cell receptor beta chain sequence. As originally analysed: For nucleated cells, counts were estimated from reference gene primer amplification. Clones were sequenced by immunoSEQ multiplex PCR, and TCRdb holds only the in-frame ones, with some missing. D and trimming were read from the DNA, whereas the V and J calls and clone size are those reported in that table. The sample lists about 190,000 clones, more than 75% occurring once. The record originates from a study of blood T cell repertoires in COVID-19. Across the study: The United States, Italy and Spain were the sources of the acute and convalescent COVID-19 samples. PBMCs, B-cell-depleted T cells, or T cells provided the cDNA or gDNA that made up the material.

Per germline, CDR1 SGHDT and CDR2 YYEEEE. This CDR3 spans 15 amino acids. Trimming removed 1 base at V and 6 bases at J, with 15 bases between. Sequencing was performed on peripheral blood. The genes are TRBV5-6 and TRBJ2-3, with D possibly matching TRBD1 (7 bases). The clonotype was recovered from a human donor in a cohort sampled during active COVID-19. Here the CDR3 reads CASSLPGGGVDTQYF. CDR3 DNA: TGTGCCAGCAGCTTGCCAGGGGGAGGTGTTGATACGCAGTATTTT.